Presented here are 24 T cell receptor beta chains from one specimen sequenced in a study of ipilimumab plus nivolumab after autologous stem cell transplantation. The data were produced by immunoSEQ multiplex PCR, yet TCRdb's version contains in-frame clones alone and is incomplete. The sample has tens of thousands of clones, about 83% seen once. Here the sequenced sample was PBMCs, taken in a trial of ipilimumab plus nivolumab as post-transplant consolidation. The receptors stem from a male donor with diffuse large B-cell lymphoma.

The chain carries TRBV29-1 and TRBJ2-2; D call uncertain. The CDR3 sequence is 14 residues long. The germline V and J ends were trimmed by 4 bases and 0 bases, with 9 bases remaining between them. Germline CDR1 and CDR2: SQVTM and ANQGSEA. In nucleotides, the CDR3 is TGCAGCGTTGTGGGAAGGCCGAACACCGGGGAGCTGTTTTTT. Translation gives CSVVGRPNTGELFF.

The chain employs TRBV7-9 and TRBJ2-3; D not certain. CDR1 is SEHNR, CDR2 FQNEAQ, per germline (reference sequence). The V and J ends lost 4 bases and 0 bases respectively, with 11 bases between them. The CDR3 is 15 amino acids. CDR3 DNA: TGTGCCAGCAGCTCCCCCGGACGGAGCACAGATACGCAGTATTTT. Translation: CASSSPGRSTDTQYF.

This rearrangement joins TRBV6-6 to TRBJ1-5; weak D call: TRBD1 (5 bases). Germline lookup yields CDR1 MNHNY and CDR2 SVGAGI (reference sequence). V dropped 6 bases and J dropped 0 bases, with 12 bases sitting between them. The CDR3 sequence is 15 residues long. The CDR3 DNA sequence: TGTGCCAGCAGACTCACGACAGCTAGCAATCAGCCCCAGCATTTT. Its translation: CASRLTTASNQPQHF.

The sample holds one count of this clone. The V and J genes are TRBV7-9 and TRBJ1-1, with D unresolved. The germline gives CDR1 SEHNR, CDR2 FQNEAQ (reference sequence). Trimming pared 5 bases from V and 3 bases from J, leaving 13 bases between. CDR3 size: 14 residues. Here the CDR3 DNA reads TGTGCCAGCAGCGAGAGGGCCTCGGACACTGAAGCTTTCTTT. Residues: CASSERASDTEAFF.

The J gene is TRBJ1-2, the V gene TRBV5-8; D is unclear. V gave up 4 bases and J gave up 6 bases, with 13 bases separating them. The CDR3 length is 13 residues. The germline V gene encodes CDR1 SGHTS and CDR2 YDEGEE. Here the CDR3 DNA reads TGTGCCAGCAGCAAGATGAGCGGGGATGGCTACACCTTC. Protein product: CASSKMSGDGYTF.

This chain connects TRBV7-9 to TRBJ2-1; 9 bases are shared with TRBD1. J was trimmed by 7 bases and V by 5 bases; bases with no gene match: 12. CDR3 length: 16 residues. Per germline, CDR1 SEHNR and CDR2 FQNEAQ (reference sequence). CDR3 sequence reads: CASSGLTGGLANEQFF. DNA for the CDR3: TGTGCCAGCAGCGGGCTAACAGGGGGCCTGGCGAATGAGCAGTTCTTC.

The chain uses TRBV18 and TRBJ1-1; D is undetermined. This CDR3 has 13 residues. Germline CDR1 and CDR2: KGHSH and LQKENI. Trimming pared 3 bases from V and 8 bases from J, leaving 13 bases between. CDR3 protein: CASSPSREEEAFF. The CDR3 DNA is TGTGCCAGCTCACCGAGCCGGGAAGAAGAAGCTTTCTTT.

V and J are TRBV6-1 and TRBJ1-1; D unclear. CDR3 size: 13 residues. Trimming took off 9 bases at V and 2 bases at J, with 13 bases between the two ends. Germline values: CDR1 MNHNS, CDR2 SASEGT. The CDR3 DNA reads TGTGCCAGTTCACGGGAGGGCAACACTGAAGCTTTCTTT. Its protein product is CASSREGNTEAFF.

The chain links TRBV19 to TRBJ1-3; D remains ambiguous. Germline V gene lookup returns CDR1 LNHDA and CDR2 SQIVND (reference sequence). The CDR3 runs to 16 residues. The ends were cut back, 1 base at V and 1 base at J, with 11 bases in the middle. The CDR3: CASSIGGFRSGNTIYF. In DNA form, the CDR3 reads TGTGCCAGTAGTATAGGCGGATTCCGATCTGGAAACACCATATATTTT.

V is TRBV29-1 and J is TRBJ1-5; 9 bases are a match to TRBD1. Losses at the gene ends were 4 bases for V and 1 base for J; bases not matched to a gene: 2. Looked up from germline, CDR1 is SQVTM and CDR2 is ANQGSEA. This CDR3 is built from 14 residues. The CDR3 loop reads CSVVTGGSNQPQHF. The DNA of the CDR3 is TGCAGCGTTGTGACAGGGGGAAGCAATCAGCCCCAGCATTTT.

The DNA for the CDR3 is TGTGCCAGCAGCGGGGGCTACACAGATACGCAGTATTTT. Translating gives CASSGGYTDTQYF. The V gene is TRBV13, the J gene TRBJ2-3; possible D gene TRBD1, 6 bases. V lost 5 bases to trimming and J lost 2 bases, with 8 bases between them. This CDR3 comprises 13 residues. Germline assignment: CDR1 PRHDT and CDR2 FYEKMQ (reference sequence).

V usage is TRBV4-2 and J usage is TRBJ1-2, with D unclear. V lost 3 bases, J lost 3 bases, and 11 bases lay in between. CDR3 length: 14 residues. Germline V gene sequence: CDR1 LGHNA, CDR2 YNFKEQ. CDR3: CASSHIRQDYGYTF. In nucleotides, the CDR3 is TGTGCCAGCAGCCATATCAGGCAGGACTATGGCTACACCTTC.

This chain connects TRBV7-8 to TRBJ1-1; D remains unclear. Germline V lookup: CDR1 SGHVS, CDR2 FQNEAQ. The V and J ends lost 3 bases and 1 base respectively, with 6 bases between them. CDR3 length: 13 amino acids. CDR3: CASSFRSNTEAFF. In DNA form, the CDR3 reads TGTGCCAGCAGCTTTCGCTCGAACACTGAAGCTTTCTTT.

This CDR3 is CASRQGPHTEAFF. The DNA of the CDR3 is TGTGCCAGCAGACAGGGCCCACACACTGAAGCTTTCTTT. The genes are TRBV6-5 and TRBJ1-1; maybe TRBD1 (6 bases). CDR3 size: 13 residues. Deletions cut 6 bases from V and 3 bases from J, with 11 bases between. Germline V gene lookup returns CDR1 MNHEY and CDR2 SVGAGI.

This clone showed up just once. The chain carries TRBV7-9 and TRBJ1-4; the D gene is possibly TRBD1 (5 bases). The CDR3 spans 14 residues. With 5 bases removed from V and 3 bases from J, the gap between germline ends came to 10 bases. Germline CDR1 reads SEHNR; CDR2 reads FQNEAQ (reference sequence). Here the CDR3 reads CASSPKGANEKLFF. CDR3 DNA: TGTGCCAGCAGCCCGAAAGGGGCTAATGAAAAACTGTTTTTT.

The CDR3 sequence: CASSSSTGIHEQYF. The CDR3, as DNA: TGTGCCAGCAGCTCCTCGACAGGGATCCACGAGCAGTACTTC. The rearrangement uses TRBV5-5 and TRBJ2-7, with 7 positions matching TRBD1. Germline V gene sequence: CDR1 SGHKS, CDR2 YYEKEE (reference sequence). Germline trimming cut 3 bases from V and 5 bases from J; bases unmatched to any gene: 8. The CDR3 covers 14 residues.

V gene TRBV29-1 combines with J gene TRBJ1-2; 7 bases are a match to TRBD1. This CDR3 has 14 amino acids. CDR1 is SQVTM and CDR2 is ANQGSEA in the germline V gene. Unmatched junction bases numbered 14, after V lost 7 bases and J lost 6 bases. CDR3 loop: CSGQTGTARDGYTF. Here the CDR3 DNA reads TGCAGCGGACAAACCGGGACAGCGAGAGATGGCTACACCTTC.

This sequence joins TRBV5-1 and TRBJ2-7; D is uncertain. Germline V lookup: CDR1 SGHRS, CDR2 YFSETQ. V shed 5 bases and J shed 3 bases, with 21 bases lying between them. The CDR3 length is 16 residues. The CDR3 region has the DNA TGCGCCAGCAGACCCGGGTCGTCGCCGTCCCTCTACGAGCAGTACTTC. This codes for CASRPGSSPSLYEQYF. The complete variable domain, with remaining parts taken from reference TRBV5-1 and TRBJ2-7, reads KAGVTQTPRYLIKTRGQQVTLSCSPISGHRSVSWYQQTPGQGLQFLFEYFSETQRNKGNFPGRFSGRQFSNSRSEMNVSTLELGDSALYLCASRPGSSPSLYEQYFGPGTRLTVT.

This clone appeared many times. The chain carries TRBV29-1 and TRBJ2-1; either TRBD1 or TRBD2 may fit D (5 bases each). The CDR3 is 14 amino acids. With 7 bases removed from V and 9 bases from J, the gap between germline ends came to 22 bases. CDR1 is SQVTM and CDR2 is ANQGSEA in the germline V gene. CDR3: CSASPPGRRGEQFF. The DNA of the CDR3 is TGCAGCGCCTCCCCTCCGGGACGGAGAGGTGAGCAGTTCTTC.

On this clone: Other DNA sequences in the same sample also yield this CDR3. This chain joins TRBV6-5 and TRBJ1-2, with D maybe TRBD1 (6 bases). There are 12 residues in the CDR3. V was pared by 9 bases and J by 7 bases, with 15 bases between. CDR1 is MNHEY, CDR2 SVGAGI, per germline. The chain's CDR3 is CASTRGQGGYTF. For the CDR3, the DNA is TGTGCCAGTACCAGGGGCCAGGGTGGCTACACCTTC.

This clone has only a few counts. This rearrangement joins TRBV4-3 to TRBJ1-1, with D possibly TRBD1 on 5 matching bases. This CDR3 is built from 14 residues. CDR1 and CDR2 from the germline V gene are LGHNA and YSLEER. V was shortened by 0 bases and J by 4 bases, with 9 bases between the two germline ends. Here the CDR3 DNA reads TGCGCCAGCAGCCAAGATCTGAGGGGCACTGAAGCTTTCTTT. As protein: CASSQDLRGTEAFF.

The V and J genes are TRBV9 and TRBJ2-1; 13 bases fit TRBD2. This CDR3 has 15 amino acids. The J segment lost 8 bases and the V segment lost 2 bases, leaving 4 bases of the junction unmatched. Germline CDR1 SGDLS, CDR2 YYNGEE. As DNA, the CDR3 is TGTGCCAGCAGCGTCGGGACTAGCGGGGTCGATGAGCAGTTCTTC. It translates to CASSVGTSGVDEQFF. Full variable domain (missing parts from reference TRBV9 and TRBJ2-1): DSGVTQTPKHLITATGQRVTLRCSPRSGDLSVYWYQQSLDQGLQFLIQYYNGEERAKGNILERFSAQQFPDLHSELNLSSLELGDSALYFCASSVGTSGVDEQFFGPGTRLTVL.

V usage is TRBV7-6 and J usage is TRBJ2-7; TRBD1 or TRBD2 may be the D gene (6 bases each). Per germline, CDR1 SGHVS and CDR2 FNYEAQ. The CDR3 contains 14 residues. V was clipped by 5 bases and J by 0 bases, with 11 bases between them. CDR3: CASSPGGYSYEQYF. DNA for the CDR3: TGTGCCAGCAGCCCCGGGGGCTACTCCTACGAGCAGTACTTC.

V gene TRBV30 combines with J gene TRBJ2-1; D not resolved. The CDR3 loop spans 13 amino acids. Trimming stripped 2 bases from V and 10 bases from J, with 15 bases between. Germline V gene sequence: CDR1 GTSNPN, CDR2 SVGIG (reference sequence). CDR3 DNA sequence: TGTGCCTGGAGTCATTTACAGCTAAGAGAGCAGTTCTTC. It yields the protein CAWSHLQLREQFF.